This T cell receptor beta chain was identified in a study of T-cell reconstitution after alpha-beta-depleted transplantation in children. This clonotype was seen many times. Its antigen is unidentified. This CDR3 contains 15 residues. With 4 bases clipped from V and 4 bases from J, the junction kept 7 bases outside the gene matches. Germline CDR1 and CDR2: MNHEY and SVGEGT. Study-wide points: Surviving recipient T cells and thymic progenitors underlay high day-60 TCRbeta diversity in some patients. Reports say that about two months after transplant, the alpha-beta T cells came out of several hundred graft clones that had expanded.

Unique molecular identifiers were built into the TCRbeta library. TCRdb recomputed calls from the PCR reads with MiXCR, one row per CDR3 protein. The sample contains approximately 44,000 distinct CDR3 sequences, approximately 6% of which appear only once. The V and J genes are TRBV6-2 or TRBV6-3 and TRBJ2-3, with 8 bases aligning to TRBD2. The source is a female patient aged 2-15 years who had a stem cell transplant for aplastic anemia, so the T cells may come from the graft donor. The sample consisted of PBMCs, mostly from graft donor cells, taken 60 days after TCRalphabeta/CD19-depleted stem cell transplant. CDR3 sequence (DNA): TGTGCCAGCAGTTTCCAGCGGGAGCGGTCAGATACGCAGTATTTT. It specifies CASSFQRERSDTQYF.